A single sample gave rise to the 7 T cell receptor beta chains below, sequenced in a study of T-cell memory formation after mild COVID-19. MiXCR was run by TCRdb on the 5' RACE reads, yielding one entry per CDR3 protein. The sample has fewer than 550,000 distinct CDR3 sequences; 15% to 25% are singletons. The material sequenced was PBMCs or a T cell subset sorted from them (not recorded which). These receptors all come from an adult woman who had mild COVID-19 (a few samples of this study predate the infection). Cell type and time point are not known.

The chain uses TRBV4-3 and TRBJ2-7, with D possibly matching TRBD2 (5 bases). V was pared by 0 bases and J by 12 bases, with 18 bases between. The CDR3 contains 14 residues. Germline CDR1 and CDR2: LGHNA and YSLEER. The CDR3 protein is CASSQDTLPSTLYF. DNA for the CDR3: TGCGCCAGCAGCCAAGATACTTTGCCTAGCACATTGTACTTC.

The chain recombines TRBV7-2 with TRBJ1-2; tentatively, D is TRBD1 (6 bases). The germline V gene has CDR1 SGHTA and CDR2 FQGNSA. V was trimmed by 5 bases and J by 5 bases, leaving 18 bases between them. CDR3 length: 15 amino acids. The DNA for the CDR3 is TGTGCCAGCAGCAGCGGCGGGGGGCAGAGGTATGGCTACACCTTC. Its protein product is CASSSGGGQRYGYTF.

In DNA form, the CDR3 reads TGTGCCAGCAGTGAAATCCCCCAGCATTATATCGGGGTCTCTGGAAACACCATATATTTT. Protein sequence: CASSEIPQHYIGVSGNTIYF. The chain combines TRBV6-1 with TRBJ1-3, with D hard to call. Germline-derived CDR1 and CDR2 are MNHNS and SASEGT. Trimming took off 2 bases at V and 0 bases at J, with 23 bases between the two ends. The CDR3 sequence is 20 residues long.

This clonotype appeared once. The chain employs TRBV28 and TRBJ2-5, with 7 nucleotides matching TRBD2. Germline V gives CDR1 MDHEN, CDR2 SYDVKM. The CDR3 totals 12 residues. The junction had 3 bases not matched to a gene; V was cut back by 6 bases and J by 5 bases. The CDR3 nucleotides read TGTGCCAGCAGGGGGACTACTGAGACCCAGTACTTC. Translating gives CASRGTTETQYF.

Only a few counts were recorded for this clonotype. CDR3 nucleotides: TGTGCCAGCAGTGAAGGGTCAGGGGTCCATGGCTACACCTTC. The encoded protein is CASSEGSGVHGYTF. This chain uses TRBV25-1 with TRBJ1-2; D perhaps matches TRBD1 (6 bases). This CDR3 has 14 residues. The V end was cut by 2 bases, the J end by 6 bases, with 13 bases between. Per the germline V gene, CDR1 is MGHDK and CDR2 is SYGVNS.

This clonotype came up a few times. The V gene is TRBV20-1, the J gene TRBJ2-3, with 9 bases identical to TRBD1. The V gene end was trimmed by 4 bases and the J gene end by 6 bases; junction bases not matched to a gene: 5. Germline V lookup: CDR1 DFQATT, CDR2 SNEGSKA (reference sequence). CDR3 length: 13 amino acids. The CDR3 coding sequence is TGCAGTGCTACGACAGGGGGAGTGGATACGCAGTATTTT. This sequence encodes CSATTGGVDTQYF.

The genes are TRBV19 and TRBJ2-5; D not certain. The CDR3 covers 15 residues. Germline V gene sequence: CDR1 LNHDA, CDR2 SQIVND (reference sequence). The ends were cut back, 6 bases at V and 1 base at J, with 15 bases in the middle. The CDR3 is CASSLKHGRQETQYF. CDR3 coding DNA: TGTGCCAGTAGCCTTAAACACGGGCGCCAAGAGACCCAGTACTTC.